One T cell receptor beta chain is described in this entry. V lost 8 bases to trimming and J lost 2 bases; unmatched junction nucleotides: 4. This CDR3 spans 14 amino acids. Germline loops: CDR1 LNHDA, CDR2 SQIVND (reference sequence). The Seattle site enrolled patients during active infection and followed them longitudinally. The data are from a study of blood T cell repertoires in COVID-19. On the study more broadly: Researchers got acute and convalescent COVID-19 samples from the United States, Italy and Spain. Sample material is recorded as cDNA or gDNA derived from T cells, B-cell-depleted T cells, or PBMCs.

Per the original data handling: From reference gene primer amplification, estimates of nucleated cell counts were derived. Sequenced by immunoSEQ multiplex PCR; TCRdb stores in-frame clones only, minus some. Clonal size and the V and J genes are those of that table, whereas D and trimming came from the DNA. The profile shows some 220,000 clones, about 93% of them singletons. This receptor was obtained from a man younger than 45 with COVID-19, enrolled during active disease. The chain has TRBV19 and TRBJ2-5, with 11 bases lining up with TRBD1. The sequencing input was peripheral blood. CDR3: CASGDRGTQETQYF. In DNA form, the CDR3 reads TGTGCCAGTGGGGACAGGGGGACTCAAGAGACCCAGTACTTC.